One T cell receptor (beta chain) is described in this entry. What it binds is unknown. The germline gives CDR1 SGHVS, CDR2 FQNEAQ. The CDR3 contains 13 residues. V was trimmed by 2 bases and J by 6 bases, leaving 11 bases between them. This sample is part of a study of early T cells in non-severe SARS-CoV-2 infection. MiXCR was run by TCRdb on the 5' RACE reads, yielding one entry per CDR3 protein. The sample records tens of thousands of distinct CDR3 sequences, approximately 15% being singletons. Study-wide results and limits: Using VDJdb, the matching emphasized anti-spike CD8 responses while missing private and CD4 specificities.

The sequence was collected from an adult who was a healthcare worker with PCR-confirmed SARS-CoV-2 infection or an uninfected control (not recorded which). The source material was whole blood, sampled at baseline. The V call is TRBV7-8, the J call TRBJ2-7; D possibly corresponds to TRBD2 (6 bases). The CDR3: CASSLRESSEQYF. CDR3 DNA sequence: TGTGCCAGCAGCTTACGGGAGAGCAGCGAGCAGTACTTC. The complete variable domain, with remaining parts taken from reference TRBV7-8 and TRBJ2-7, reads GAGVSQSPRYKVAKRGQDVALRCDPISGHVSLFWYQQALGQGPEFLTYFQNEAQLDKSGLPSDRFFAERPEGSVSTLKIQRTQQEDSAVYLCASSLRESSEQYFGPGTRLTVT.